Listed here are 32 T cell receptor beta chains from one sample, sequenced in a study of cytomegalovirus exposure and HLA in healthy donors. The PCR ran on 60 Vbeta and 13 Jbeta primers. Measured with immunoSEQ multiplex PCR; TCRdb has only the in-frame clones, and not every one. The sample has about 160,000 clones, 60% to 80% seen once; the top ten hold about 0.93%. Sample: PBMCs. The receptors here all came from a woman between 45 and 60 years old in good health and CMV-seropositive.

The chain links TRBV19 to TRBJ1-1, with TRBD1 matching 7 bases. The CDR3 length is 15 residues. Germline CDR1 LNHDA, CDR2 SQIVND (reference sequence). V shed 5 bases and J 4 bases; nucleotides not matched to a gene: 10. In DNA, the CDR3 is TGTGCCAGTAGTGACATCTTCCGGGACAGCACTGAAGCTTTCTTT. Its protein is CASSDIFRDSTEAFF.

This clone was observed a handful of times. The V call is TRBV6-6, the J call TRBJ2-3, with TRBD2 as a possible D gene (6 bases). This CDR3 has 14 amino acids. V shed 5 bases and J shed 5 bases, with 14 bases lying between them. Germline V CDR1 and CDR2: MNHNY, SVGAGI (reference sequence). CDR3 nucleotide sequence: TGTGCCAGCAGTCGGAGGGTTGAGGGAGATACGCAGTATTTT. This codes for CASSRRVEGDTQYF.

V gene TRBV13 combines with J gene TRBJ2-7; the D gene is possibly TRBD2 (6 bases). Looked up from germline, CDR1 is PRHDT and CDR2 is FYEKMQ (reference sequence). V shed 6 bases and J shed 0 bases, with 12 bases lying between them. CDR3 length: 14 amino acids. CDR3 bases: TGTGCCAGCAGGGAGGGGTTTAGCTCCTACGAGCAGTACTTC. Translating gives CASREGFSSYEQYF.

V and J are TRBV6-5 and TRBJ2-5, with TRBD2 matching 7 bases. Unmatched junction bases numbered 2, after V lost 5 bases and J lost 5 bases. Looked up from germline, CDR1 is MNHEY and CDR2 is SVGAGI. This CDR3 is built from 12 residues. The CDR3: CASSTGGETQYF. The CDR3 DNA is TGTGCCAGCAGTACCGGGGGGGAGACCCAGTACTTC.

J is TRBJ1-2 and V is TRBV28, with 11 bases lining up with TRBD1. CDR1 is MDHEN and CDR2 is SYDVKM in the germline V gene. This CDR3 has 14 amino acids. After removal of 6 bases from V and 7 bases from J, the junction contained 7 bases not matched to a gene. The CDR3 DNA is TGTGCCAGCAGATGGACAGGGGGCAATGGTGGCTACACCTTC. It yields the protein CASRWTGGNGGYTF.

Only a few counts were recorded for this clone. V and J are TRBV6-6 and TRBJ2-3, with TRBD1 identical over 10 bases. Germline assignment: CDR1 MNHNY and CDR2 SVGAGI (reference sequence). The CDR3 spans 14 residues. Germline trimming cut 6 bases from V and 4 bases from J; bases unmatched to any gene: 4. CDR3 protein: CASRRQGASDTQYF. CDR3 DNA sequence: TGTGCCAGCAGGAGACAGGGGGCATCAGATACGCAGTATTTT.

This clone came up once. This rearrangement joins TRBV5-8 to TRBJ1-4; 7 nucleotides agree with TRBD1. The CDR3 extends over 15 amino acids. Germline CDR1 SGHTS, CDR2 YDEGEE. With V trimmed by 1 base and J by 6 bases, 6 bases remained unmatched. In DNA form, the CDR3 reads TGTGCCAGCAGCTTGACCGGGACAGATCATGAAAAACTGTTTTTT. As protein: CASSLTGTDHEKLFF. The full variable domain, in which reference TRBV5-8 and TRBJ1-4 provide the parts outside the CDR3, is EAGVTQSPTHLIKTRGQQATLRCSPISGHTSVYWYQQALGLGLQFLLWYDEGEERNRGNFPPRFSGRQFPNYSSELNVNALELEDSALYLCASSLTGTDHEKLFFGSGTQLSVL.

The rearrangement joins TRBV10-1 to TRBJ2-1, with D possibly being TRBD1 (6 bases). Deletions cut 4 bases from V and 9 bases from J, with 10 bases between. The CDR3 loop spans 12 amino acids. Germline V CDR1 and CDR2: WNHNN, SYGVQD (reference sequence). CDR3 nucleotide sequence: TGCGCCAGCAGTGGGCCACAGGGTGAGCAGTTCTTC. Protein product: CASSGPQGEQFF.

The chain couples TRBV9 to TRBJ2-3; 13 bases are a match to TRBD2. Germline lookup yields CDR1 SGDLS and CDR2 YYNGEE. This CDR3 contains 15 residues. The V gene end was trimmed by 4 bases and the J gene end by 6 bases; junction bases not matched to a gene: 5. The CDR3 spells CASSLLAGGPDTQYF. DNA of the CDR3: TGTGCCAGCAGCCTACTAGCGGGGGGGCCGGATACGCAGTATTTT.

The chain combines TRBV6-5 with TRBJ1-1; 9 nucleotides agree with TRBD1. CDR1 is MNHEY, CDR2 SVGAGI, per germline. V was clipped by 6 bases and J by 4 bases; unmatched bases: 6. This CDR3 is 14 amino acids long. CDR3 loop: CASRNRGRVTEAFF. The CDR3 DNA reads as TGTGCCAGCAGAAACAGGGGGCGGGTCACTGAAGCTTTCTTT.

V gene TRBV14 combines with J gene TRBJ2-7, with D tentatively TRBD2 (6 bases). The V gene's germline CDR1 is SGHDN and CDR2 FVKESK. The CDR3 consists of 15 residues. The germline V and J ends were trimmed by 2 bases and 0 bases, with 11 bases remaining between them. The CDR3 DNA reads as TGTGCCAGCAGCCAATGGGCGGGGAGCTCCTACGAGCAGTACTTC. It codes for CASSQWAGSSYEQYF.

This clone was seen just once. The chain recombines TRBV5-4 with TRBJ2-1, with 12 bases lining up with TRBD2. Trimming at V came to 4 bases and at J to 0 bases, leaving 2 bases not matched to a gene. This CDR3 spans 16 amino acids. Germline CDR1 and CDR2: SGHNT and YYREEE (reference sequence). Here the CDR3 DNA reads TGTGCCAGCAGCCCGGGACTAGCGGGCTCCTACAATGAGCAGTTCTTC. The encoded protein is CASSPGLAGSYNEQFF.

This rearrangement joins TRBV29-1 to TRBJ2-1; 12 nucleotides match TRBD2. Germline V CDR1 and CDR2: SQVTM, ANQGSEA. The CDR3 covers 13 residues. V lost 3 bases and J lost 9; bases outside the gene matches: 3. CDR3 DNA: TGCAGCGTTGAGGGACTAGCGGGTCTTGAGCAGTTCTTC. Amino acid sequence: CSVEGLAGLEQFF.

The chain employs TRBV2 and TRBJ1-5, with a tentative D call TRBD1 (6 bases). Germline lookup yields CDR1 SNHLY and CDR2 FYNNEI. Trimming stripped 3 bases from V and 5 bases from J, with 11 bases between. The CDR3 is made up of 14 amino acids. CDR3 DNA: TGTGCCAGCAGTGATAGGGCAGGGGATCAGCCCCAGCATTTT. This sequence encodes CASSDRAGDQPQHF.

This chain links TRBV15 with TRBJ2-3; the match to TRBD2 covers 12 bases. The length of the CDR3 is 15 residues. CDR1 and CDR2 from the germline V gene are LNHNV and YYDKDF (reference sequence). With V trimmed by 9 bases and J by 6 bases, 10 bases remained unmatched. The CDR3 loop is CATDETSGSGDTQYF. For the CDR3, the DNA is TGTGCCACTGACGAGACTAGCGGGAGTGGGGATACGCAGTATTTT.

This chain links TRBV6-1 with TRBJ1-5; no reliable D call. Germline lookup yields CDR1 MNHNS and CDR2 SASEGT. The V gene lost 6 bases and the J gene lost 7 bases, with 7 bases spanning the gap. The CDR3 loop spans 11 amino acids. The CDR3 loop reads CASRGLQPQHF. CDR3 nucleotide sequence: TGTGCCAGCAGGGGCCTGCAGCCCCAGCATTTT.

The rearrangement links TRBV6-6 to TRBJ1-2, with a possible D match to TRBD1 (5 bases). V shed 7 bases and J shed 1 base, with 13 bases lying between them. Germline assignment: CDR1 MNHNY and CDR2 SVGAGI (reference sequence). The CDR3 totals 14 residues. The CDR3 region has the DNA TGTGCCAGCACCGATCAGGGTAATAACTATGGCTACACCTTC. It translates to CASTDQGNNYGYTF.

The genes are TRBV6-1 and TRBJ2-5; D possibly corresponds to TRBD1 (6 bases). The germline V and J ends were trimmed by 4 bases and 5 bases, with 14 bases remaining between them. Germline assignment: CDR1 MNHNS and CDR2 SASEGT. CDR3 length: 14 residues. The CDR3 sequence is CASSGQGRGETQYF. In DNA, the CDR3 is TGTGCCAGCAGTGGGCAGGGGCGAGGGGAGACCCAGTACTTC.

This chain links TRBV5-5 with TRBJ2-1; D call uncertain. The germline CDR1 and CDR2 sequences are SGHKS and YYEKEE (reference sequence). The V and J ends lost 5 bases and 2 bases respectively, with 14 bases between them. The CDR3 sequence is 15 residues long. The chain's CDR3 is CASSPNRPTYNEQFF. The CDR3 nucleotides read TGTGCCAGCAGTCCCAACAGACCAACCTACAATGAGCAGTTCTTC.

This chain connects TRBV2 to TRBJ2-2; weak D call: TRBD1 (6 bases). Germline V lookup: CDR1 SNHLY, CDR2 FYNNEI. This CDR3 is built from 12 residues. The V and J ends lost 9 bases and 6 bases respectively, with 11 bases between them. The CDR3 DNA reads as TGTGCCAGGAGGGGGTCTGCCGGGGAGCTGTTTTTT. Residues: CARRGSAGELFF.

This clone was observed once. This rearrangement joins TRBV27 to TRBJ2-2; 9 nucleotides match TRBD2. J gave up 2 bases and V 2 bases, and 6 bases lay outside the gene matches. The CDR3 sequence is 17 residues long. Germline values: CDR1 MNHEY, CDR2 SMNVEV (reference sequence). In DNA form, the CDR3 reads TGTGCCAGCAGTTTACGAGCGGGGGGCCACAACACCGGGGAGCTGTTTTTT. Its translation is CASSLRAGGHNTGELFF.

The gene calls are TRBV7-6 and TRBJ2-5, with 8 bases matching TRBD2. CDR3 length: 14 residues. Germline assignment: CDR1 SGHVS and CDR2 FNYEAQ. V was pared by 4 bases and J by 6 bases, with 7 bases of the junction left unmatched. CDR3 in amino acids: CASSSGGGRKTQYF. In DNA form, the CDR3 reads TGTGCCAGCAGCTCCGGCGGGGGGAGGAAGACCCAGTACTTC. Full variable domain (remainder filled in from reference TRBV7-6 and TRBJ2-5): GAGVSQSPRYKVTKRGQDVALRCDPISGHVSLYWYRQALGQGPEFLTYFNYEAQQDKSGLPNDRFSAERPEGSISTLTIQRTEQRDSAMYRCASSSGGGRKTQYFGPGTRLLVL.

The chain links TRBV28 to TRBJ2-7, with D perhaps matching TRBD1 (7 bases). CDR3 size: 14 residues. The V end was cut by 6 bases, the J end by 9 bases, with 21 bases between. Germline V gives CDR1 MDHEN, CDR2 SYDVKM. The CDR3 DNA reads TGTGCCAGCAGCAACCCAGGGGGGAGCCAGGGGCAGTACTTC. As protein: CASSNPGGSQGQYF.

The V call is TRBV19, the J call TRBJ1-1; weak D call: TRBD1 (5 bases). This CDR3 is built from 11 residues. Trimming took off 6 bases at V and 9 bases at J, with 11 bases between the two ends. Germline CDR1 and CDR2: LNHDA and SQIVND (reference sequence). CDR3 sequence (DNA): TGTGCCAGTAGAGGGGCTAGTAAAGCTTTCTTT. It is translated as CASRGASKAFF.

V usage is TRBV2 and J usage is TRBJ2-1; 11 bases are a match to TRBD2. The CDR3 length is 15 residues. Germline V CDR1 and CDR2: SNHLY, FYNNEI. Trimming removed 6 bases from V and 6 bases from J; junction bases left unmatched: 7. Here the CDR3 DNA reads TGTGCCAGCAGCGTAGCGGGAGGGCCGCCCAATGAGCAGTTCTTC. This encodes CASSVAGGPPNEQFF.

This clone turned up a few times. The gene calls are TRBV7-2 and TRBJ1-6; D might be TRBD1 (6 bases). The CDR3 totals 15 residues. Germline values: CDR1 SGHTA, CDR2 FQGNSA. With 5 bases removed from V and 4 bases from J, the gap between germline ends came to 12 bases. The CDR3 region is CASSPRTDYNSPLHF. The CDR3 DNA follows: TGTGCCAGCAGCCCCCGGACAGATTATAATTCACCCCTCCACTTT.

The DNA of the CDR3 is TGTGCCAGCAGCCCGGGGAACTCTGGGGCCAACGTCCTGACTTTC. Its translation: CASSPGNSGANVLTF. The chain has TRBV5-4 and TRBJ2-6, with a tentative D call TRBD2 (5 bases). The CDR3 has 15 amino acids. The V end lost 4 bases, the J end lost 0 bases, and 8 bases lay between the germline ends. Looked up from germline, CDR1 is SGHNT and CDR2 is YYREEE (reference sequence).

The CDR3 reads CASSWGGQGTYEQYF. The CDR3 nucleotides are TGTGCCAGCAGCTGGGGGGGACAAGGCACCTACGAGCAGTACTTC. The chain has TRBV7-2 and TRBJ2-7; weak D call: TRBD2 (7 bases). This CDR3 is 15 amino acids long. The V end was cut by 4 bases, the J end by 2 bases, with 15 bases between. Germline V gives CDR1 SGHTA, CDR2 FQGNSA.

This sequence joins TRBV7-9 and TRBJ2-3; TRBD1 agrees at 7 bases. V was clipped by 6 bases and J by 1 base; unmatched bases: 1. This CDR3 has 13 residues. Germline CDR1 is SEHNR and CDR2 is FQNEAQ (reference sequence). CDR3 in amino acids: CASRDRGTDTQYF. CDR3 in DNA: TGTGCCAGCAGAGACAGGGGCACAGATACGCAGTATTTT.

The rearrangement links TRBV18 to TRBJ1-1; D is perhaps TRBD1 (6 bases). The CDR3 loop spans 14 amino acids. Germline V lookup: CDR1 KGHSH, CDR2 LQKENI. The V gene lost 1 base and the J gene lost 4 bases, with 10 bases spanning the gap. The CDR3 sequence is CASSPQGVGTEAFF. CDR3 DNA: TGTGCCAGCTCACCACAGGGGGTGGGCACTGAAGCTTTCTTT.

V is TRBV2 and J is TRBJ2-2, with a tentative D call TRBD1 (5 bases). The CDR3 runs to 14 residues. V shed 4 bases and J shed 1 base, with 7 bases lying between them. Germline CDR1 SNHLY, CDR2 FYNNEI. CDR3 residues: CASSVDRNTGELFF. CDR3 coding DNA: TGTGCCAGCAGTGTAGACAGGAACACCGGGGAGCTGTTTTTT.

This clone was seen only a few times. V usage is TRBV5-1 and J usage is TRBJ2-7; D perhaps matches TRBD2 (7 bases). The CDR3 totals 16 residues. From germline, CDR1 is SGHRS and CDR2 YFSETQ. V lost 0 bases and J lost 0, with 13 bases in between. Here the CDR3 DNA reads TGCGCCAGCAGCTTGGTTGGCGGGGGCAGCTCCTACGAGCAGTACTTC. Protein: CASSLVGGGSSYEQYF.